This is a list of T cell receptor beta chains from one sample in a study of T cell changes during pregnancy in multiple sclerosis. Clones were sequenced by immunoSEQ multiplex PCR, and TCRdb holds only the in-frame ones, with some missing. Among 40,000 to 65,000 clones, approximately 92% were seen once, and the ten largest hold under 0.3%. The sequenced sample was CD4+ T cells from peripheral blood mononuclear cells, obtained in the third trimester of pregnancy. The receptor set was obtained from a female donor with multiple sclerosis, enrolled in a pregnancy study. Each CDR3 is given with its conserved first and last residue. A D gene is named only where the DNA matches it firmly. The size field is filled for only some rows; it gives once, few, many or a size class.

NA NA TRBJ1-1 TRBV2 TGTGCCAGCAGTGAGGTGGGTCGCGGGACTGAAGCTTTCTTT CASSEVGRGTEAFF
TRBD1 NA TRBJ2-7 TRBV6-1 TGTGCCAGCAGGAACAGGGGGCGGACCTACGAGCAGTACTTC CASRNRGRTYEQYF
NA NA TRBJ2-1 TRBV28 TGTGCCAGCAGGGGTTACGGTGGGAGACGAGGCAATGAGCAGTTCTTC CASRGYGGRRGNEQFF
NA NA TRBJ1-4 TRBV2 TGTGCCAGCAGTATCCGGACTAATGAAAAACTGTTTTTT CASSIRTNEKLFF
TRBD2 NA TRBJ2-1 TRBV27 TGTGCCAGCAGTTCCCTAGCGGGAGAAAATGAGCAGTTCTTC CASSSLAGENEQFF
NA once TRBJ1-3 TRBV30 TGTGCCTGGGACAGGAGCTCTGGAAACACCATATATTTT CAWDRSSGNTIYF
TRBD2 NA TRBJ2-1 TRBV7-3 TGTGCCAGCAGCTCAAACCCTAGCGGGAGAACGAATGAGCAGTTCTTC CASSSNPSGRTNEQFF
NA NA TRBJ2-2 TRBV19 TGTGCCAGTAGTTTTTTAGGGGGATATAACACCGGGGAGCTGTTTTTT CASSFLGGYNTGELFF
NA once TRBJ2-1 TRBV5-1 TGCGCCAGCAGCTCAACAGGGATTAGCAATGAGCAGTTCTTC CASSSTGISNEQFF
TRBD2 NA TRBJ2-1 TRBV5-6 TGTGCCAGCGGGACTAGGGATGAGCAGTTCTTC CASGTRDEQFF
NA NA TRBJ1-3 TRBV7-3 TGTGCCAGCAGCTTAACCGGAGTCAGCTCTGGAAACACCATATATTTT CASSLTGVSSGNTIYF
TRBD1 once TRBJ1-2 TRBV7-9 TGTGCCAGCAGCTTAGTCCGAGCAGGGGGCGACTATGGCTACACCTTC CASSLVRAGGDYGYTF
TRBD2 NA TRBJ2-5 TRBV9 TGTGCCAGCAGCGCGACTAGCGGGGAAGAGACCCAGTACTTC CASSATSGEETQYF
TRBD1 NA TRBJ2-7 TRBV28 TGTGCCAGCAGTCCAGGGGGTTACGAGCAGTACTTC CASSPGGYEQYF
NA NA TRBJ1-2 TRBV5-4 TGTGCCAGCAGCTTGGCGGGCAGGGCACACTATGGCTACACCTTC CASSLAGRAHYGYTF
TRBD1 NA TRBJ1-5 TRBV5-1 TGCGCCAGCAGCGTGAGGACAGGGAGAGATCAGCCCCAGCATTTT CASSVRTGRDQPQHF
NA NA TRBJ1-1 TRBV6-5 TGTGCCAGCAGTCCTTCACAGGGTAACACTGAAGCTTTCTTT CASSPSQGNTEAFF
NA NA TRBJ2-3 TRBV5-4 TGTGCCAGCAGCCCGGGACAAAACACAGATACGCAGTATTTT CASSPGQNTDTQYF
NA NA TRBJ1-2 TRBV4-1 TGCGCCAGCAGTGAACAGGTATGGAGCCTTCGCTACACCTTC CASSEQVWSLRYTF
TRBD1 NA TRBJ2-7 TRBV5-1 TGCGCCAGCAGCTCCCACTTCAACAGGGGCTCCTACGAGCAGTACTTC CASSSHFNRGSYEQYF
NA NA TRBJ2-2 TRBV5-1 TGCGCCAGCAGCTTGGGCAGGGGTACCGGGGAGCTGTTTTTT CASSLGRGTGELFF
NA NA TRBJ1-2 TRBV2 TGTGCCAGCATAGGACAGTCTAACTATGGCTACACCTTC CASIGQSNYGYTF
TRBD1 NA TRBJ2-1 TRBV2 TGTGCCAGCAAATGGGACAGCTCCTACAATGAGCAGTTCTTC CASKWDSSYNEQFF
TRBD1 NA TRBJ2-2 TRBV6-5 TGTGCCAGCAGACTGGGACAGTACACCGGGGAGCTGTTTTTT CASRLGQYTGELFF
TRBD1 NA TRBJ2-7 TRBV5-4 TGTGCCAGCAGCGAACCTGGGACAGGGGGCCACTACGAGCAGTACTTC CASSEPGTGGHYEQYF
TRBD1 NA TRBJ1-1 TRBV9 TGTGCCAGCAGCCCTCGGGACAGTTACACTGAAGCTTTCTTT CASSPRDSYTEAFF
NA NA TRBJ1-6 TRBV11-2 TGTGCCAGCAGCCATCAGGACACGAAACCCCTCCACTTT CASSHQDTKPLHF
TRBD1 few TRBJ1-2 TRBV28 TGTGCCAGCAGTCGACAGGGAAATGGCTACACCTTC CASSRQGNGYTF
TRBD2 few TRBJ2-7 TRBV18 TGTGCCAGCTCACCCTTAGGCCTAGCGGGGGACGAGCAGTACTTC CASSPLGLAGDEQYF
TRBD1 once TRBJ2-7 TRBV2 TGTGCCAGCAGAGGACAGGGGACAACCCACGAGCAGTACTTC CASRGQGTTHEQYF
TRBD2 NA TRBJ2-1 TRBV29-1 TGCAGCGTTTGGACTAGCGGGAGCAATGAGCAGTTCTTC CSVWTSGSNEQFF
NA NA TRBJ1-3 TRBV7-8 TGTGCCAGCAGCTTAGGCGGGTCGACGGGGGCCATATATTTT CASSLGGSTGAIYF
TRBD1 NA TRBJ2-1 TRBV6-1 TGTGCCAGCAGCCTACGACAGGGGGCGCGGTATGAGCAGTTCTTC CASSLRQGARYEQFF
TRBD2 NA TRBJ2-1 TRBV7-9 TGTGCCAGCAGCTTAGGAGCGGGGGGGAATGAGCAGTTCTTC CASSLGAGGNEQFF
TRBD1 NA TRBJ2-7 TRBV7-2 TGTGCCAGCAGCCCGACAGGGGGAACGATCTACGAGCAGTACTTC CASSPTGGTIYEQYF
TRBD2 NA TRBJ2-7 TRBV5-6 TGTGCCAGCAGCCCGGGAACGGGGGGGACCTACGAGCAGTACTTC CASSPGTGGTYEQYF
TRBD1 few TRBJ1-1 TRBV6-5 TGTGCCAGCAGTCTCAGGGGGATGCACACTGAAGCTTTCTTT CASSLRGMHTEAFF
NA NA TRBJ2-2 TRBV7-8 TGTGCCAGCAGCTTAGATTGGCGGGACACCGGGGAGCTGTTTTTT CASSLDWRDTGELFF
NA NA TRBJ2-7 TRBV6-6 TGTGCCAGCAGTTACTCGAGGAGCTCCTACGAGCAGTACTTC CASSYSRSSYEQYF
TRBD2 NA TRBJ2-1 TRBV5-1 TGCGCCAGCAGCTTGGGCCCTGGGAGGGCCGGTGCAAATGAGCAGTTCTTC CASSLGPGRAGANEQFF
TRBD2 NA TRBJ2-3 TRBV19 TGTGCCAGTAGTATAGTAGGTAGCGGGACGGTGAATACGCAGTATTTT CASSIVGSGTVNTQYF
TRBD1 NA TRBJ1-5 TRBV19 TGTGCCACCGTACCCCCGGGACAGGGCCCTCAGCCCCAGCATTTT CATVPPGQGPQPQHF
TRBD1 once TRBJ1-2 TRBV6-1 TGTGCCAGCAGTTCCGGGACAGGGTACTATGGCTACACCTTC CASSSGTGYYGYTF
NA NA TRBJ1-2 TRBV28 TGTGCCAGCAGTTTGATCGGGGGGCGCAACTATGGCTACACCTTC CASSLIGGRNYGYTF
NA once TRBJ1-2 TRBV30 TGTGCCTGGAGTCCCCAGGGCGGACCATACTATGGCTACACCTTC CAWSPQGGPYYGYTF
NA NA TRBJ2-3 TRBV30 TGTGCCTGGAGTTCTAGGAGGGGGGGAAGAAGCACAGATACGCAGTATTTT CAWSSRRGGRSTDTQYF
NA NA TRBJ1-4 TRBV9 TGTGCCAGCAGCGTAGCCGCAACTAATGAAAAACTGTTTTTT CASSVAATNEKLFF
NA NA TRBJ2-1 TRBV6-1 TGTGCCAGCAGACCAACAGGAGAGTCCTACAATGAGCAGTTCTTC CASRPTGESYNEQFF
TRBD1 NA TRBJ1-4 TRBV28 TGTGCCAGCAGCCCCGGGACAGGGGTGAATGAAAAACTGTTTTTT CASSPGTGVNEKLFF
TRBD2 NA TRBJ2-1 TRBV2 TGTGCCAGCAGTGAAGGACTAGCGGGAATTGTCAATGAGCAGTTCTTC CASSEGLAGIVNEQFF
TRBD2 NA TRBJ2-2 TRBV5-1 TGCGCCAGCAGCCCGGCGGGACTAGCGGGAGGAAGAACCGGGGAGCTGTTTTTT CASSPAGLAGGRTGELFF
TRBD1 NA TRBJ2-7 TRBV20-1 TGCAGTGCGCCGGACAGGGAAGAGCAGTACTTC CSAPDREEQYF
NA NA TRBJ1-6 TRBV6-5 TGTGCCAGCACATGGGGGCGAAATTCACCCCTCCACTTT CASTWGRNSPLHF